This TCR beta chain appears in the sequencing data of a study of response to subunit inactivated influenza vaccine. This clonotype occurred a few times. What it binds is not known. TCRdb analysed the RT-PCR reads with MiXCR anew, one entry per CDR3 protein. The sample shows a few hundred thousand distinct CDR3 sequences, 12% to 15% of them seen only once. CDR3 size: 14 residues. V lost 0 bases to trimming and J lost 9 bases; unmatched junction nucleotides: 6. The germline V gene encodes CDR1 SGHRS and CDR2 YFSETQ. The study's findings and limits: Authors suggested that a seasonal influenza vaccination recruits few new T cells each time.

The source was PBMCs from blood, collected 11 to 12 days after vaccination. This clonotype originated in a man in his fifties or sixties who received an inactivated influenza vaccine. V gene TRBV5-1 combines with J gene TRBJ2-4, with 7 bases matching TRBD1. CDR3 nucleotide sequence: TGCGCCAGCAGCTTGGACAGGGGATCGGGCATTCAGTACTTC. This gives the protein CASSLDRGSGIQYF.